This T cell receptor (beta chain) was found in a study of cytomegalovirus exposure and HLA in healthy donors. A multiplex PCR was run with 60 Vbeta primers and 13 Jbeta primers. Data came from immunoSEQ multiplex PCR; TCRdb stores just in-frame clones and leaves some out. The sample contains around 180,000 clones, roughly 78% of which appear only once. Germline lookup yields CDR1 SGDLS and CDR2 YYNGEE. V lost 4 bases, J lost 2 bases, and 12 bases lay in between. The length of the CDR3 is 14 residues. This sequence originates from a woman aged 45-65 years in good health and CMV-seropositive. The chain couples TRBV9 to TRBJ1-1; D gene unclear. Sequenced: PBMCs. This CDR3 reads CASSPGEVNTEAFF. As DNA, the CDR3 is TGTGCCAGCAGCCCTGGTGAGGTTAACACTGAAGCTTTCTTT.